This T cell receptor beta chain was identified in a study of tissue T cells after allogeneic stem cell transplantation (dated by TCRdb to 2021 to 2024). Regarding the study in general: When multiple samples of a tissue existed, pathologist review of H&E sections prioritized samples with histologically apparent lymphocytes for sequencing. The human arm was a prospective observational study without blinding or randomization. The study profiled TCR beta repertoires across many tissues from research autopsies of patients with and without GVHD, plus mouse models of GVHD. Paper-wide results and their limitations: The study did not determine which tissue TCRs were alloreactive or antigen-specific, and some clones might have been persisting host cells. For the non-GVHD comparator patients, no blood samples were available. Few T cell clones were found to be shared across patients, but shared repertoire signatures across patients were revealed in a tissue-specific fashion by motif-based clustering. Within patients, how anatomically similar the tissues were was a key factor in shaping TCR repertoire composition, regardless of disease or transplant status. Blood and spleen T cells captured only a limited portion of the TCR repertoire detected in tissues, in both patients and mice. A small and clinically heterogeneous patient cohort was studied, and sampling depth was acknowledged as a limitation.

The sample's time point label, in plain terms: human tissue collected at research (rapid) autopsy. Three non-HCT comparator patients who had other cancers, at least five GI tract samples, and no known GI disease at death were chosen retrospectively. After a median post-mortem interval of around 9.8 hours, the autopsy tissues collected included GI sites spanning esophagus to rectum, along with liver, skin and lymphoid organs including spleen. Each autopsy specimen was cut in two, with one portion flash-frozen in liquid nitrogen and the remainder formalin-fixed, and the outer muscle layers of GI specimens were removed. To extract genomic DNA from frozen tissues, either the Mag-Bind Blood & Tissue DNA HDQ 96 Kit on a Chemagic 360 or the DNeasy Blood & Tissue Kit was used. Because of concern about red blood cell contamination, extracted DNA underwent additional purification with the Genomic DNA Clean & Concentrator-25 kit.

Including cysteine and phenylalanine, the CDR3 has 14 amino acids. Just the 42-base CDR3 DNA is kept, in frame starting at base 1. V and J are truncated by 4 bases and 2 bases respectively, leaving an intervening sequence of 12 bases. CDR1 SGHDT and CDR2 YYEEEE were looked up in the germline V gene. Of note for this clone: Its antigen has not been determined. Base qualities are not provided; no much larger clone lies one nucleotide away.

Library preparation was by the immunoSEQ multiplex PCR assay. Adaptive Biotechnologies performed TCRbeta CDR3 sequencing at survey depth and reported CDR3 sequences, V/J genes, productive frequency, and template counts. TCR beta CDR3 regions were amplified from genomic DNA rather than RNA. As for the original processing: Pairwise repertoire overlap between tissues was quantified with Jensen-Shannon divergence, where 1 means complete divergence and 0 identical. Tissues were clustered by single-linkage agglomerative hierarchical clustering of pairwise JSD values, and the clustering results were displayed as dendrograms. All patient samples were analyzed with GLIPH2 using simulation_depth 1000, kmer_min_depth 3 and cdr3_length_cutoff 8, and only groups containing more than two unique CDR3s were kept. A standardized tissue-overlap score was generated by extrapolating Jaccard GLIPH-group overlap across patients to a standard repertoire size of 1000 clones. Associations of diversity with clinical or experimental variables used linear mixed-effect models with tissue fixed effects and individual random effects. TCRdb took this table from immuneACCESS and kept in-frame rearrangements with V and J called. Such tables lack part of the clones; where checked against another copy, unresolved V genes explain under half of the gap, and the rest is unexplained. V and J calls and clone size come straight from that table; D and trimming were deduced from the DNA. The sample table lists some 25,000 clones, more than 60% of them with a count of one. 7.5% to 9% of the sample lies in the top ten.

The rearrangement joined TRBV5-6 to TRBJ1-2; the D segment could be TRBD1, given 6 matching bases. The sample in question was tissue from the ileum, obtained at autopsy. The source of this sequence is a female donor at least 60 years old with lung cancer. The CDR3 amino acid sequence is: CASSGTTGNYGYTF. The DNA sequence reads TGTGCCAGCAGCGGGACGACAGGAAACTATGGCTACACCTTC.